This passage covers 10 T cell receptor beta chains from one sample sequenced in a study of T-cell memory formation after mild COVID-19. Using its own MiXCR run on the 5' RACE reads, TCRdb lists one record per CDR3 protein. The repertoire holds about 190,000 distinct CDR3 sequences, with about a sixth as singletons. The sequenced sample consisted of PBMCs or a T cell subset sorted from them (not recorded which). Every receptor here comes from an adult woman who had mild COVID-19 (a few samples of this study predate the infection). Cell type and time point are not known.

This clonotype has just a few counts. The chain joins TRBV4-2 to TRBJ2-1; D is undetermined. Trimming took off 3 bases at V and 8 bases at J, with 11 bases between the two ends. This CDR3 is built from 13 residues. Germline CDR1 and CDR2: LGHNA and YNFKEQ. The CDR3 nucleotides are TGTGCCAGCAGCCACCGGTCTGGGGATGAGCAGTTCTTC. This encodes CASSHRSGDEQFF.

This clonotype appeared a few times. This chain joins TRBV24-1 and TRBJ2-2; D unresolved. CDR3 length: 18 residues. The V end was cut by 0 bases, the J end by 0 bases, with 13 bases between. Per the germline V gene, CDR1 is KGHDR and CDR2 is SFDVKD. The chain's CDR3 is CATSDLRRDLTNTGELFF. The DNA of the CDR3 is TGTGCCACCAGTGATTTGCGGAGAGACCTGACGAACACCGGGGAGCTGTTTTTT.

This clonotype was counted only a few times. This sequence joins TRBV12-3 or TRBV12-4 and TRBJ2-7; 9 bases match TRBD2. V lost 6 bases to trimming and J lost 5 bases; unmatched junction nucleotides: 11. CDR3 length equals 15 residues. CDR3 sequence (DNA): TGTGCCAGCAGCTTATTACGCGGGGGGGTAGACGAGCAGTACTTC. It codes for CASSLLRGGVDEQYF.

This chain uses TRBV29-1 with TRBJ1-1; TRBD1 is a possible D gene (5 bases). V was shortened by 5 bases and J by 1 base, with 11 bases between the two germline ends. CDR1 is SQVTM, CDR2 ANQGSEA, per germline. The CDR3 spans 13 residues. Here the CDR3 reads CSVLGGRNTEAFF. In DNA form, the CDR3 reads TGCAGCGTTCTGGGGGGGAGGAACACTGAAGCTTTCTTT.

This clonotype has a handful of counts. The chain is built from TRBV6-2 or TRBV6-3 and TRBJ2-5; 7 nucleotides line up with TRBD1. This CDR3 contains 14 residues. Germline V gene sequence: CDR1 MNHEY, CDR2 SVGEGT. The V segment lost 7 bases and the J segment 5 bases; nucleotides outside the gene matches: 10. The CDR3 nucleotides read TGTGCCAGCACCTACGACAGGGTGGTGGAGACCCAGTACTTC. Its translation: CASTYDRVVETQYF.

This CDR3 is CASSRLLWGGAAEAFF. CDR3 nucleotides: TGCGCCAGCAGCAGACTCCTGTGGGGGGGGGCTGCTGAAGCTTTCTTT. V gene TRBV5-1 combines with J gene TRBJ1-1; tentatively, D is TRBD1 (6 bases). The CDR3 has 16 amino acids. Trimming stripped 4 bases from V and 6 bases from J, with 22 bases between. Germline V gene sequence: CDR1 SGHRS, CDR2 YFSETQ.

CDR3 bases: TGTGCCAGCAGCGTTAGAGGTGTGGGCACTGAAGCTTTCTTT. It is translated as CASSVRGVGTEAFF. The chain employs TRBV5-4 and TRBJ1-1; D remains unclear. CDR1 is SGHNT, CDR2 YYREEE, per germline (reference sequence). Trimming took off 4 bases at V and 4 bases at J, with 14 bases between the two ends. This CDR3 has 14 amino acids.

The chain joins TRBV24-1 to TRBJ2-5; TRBD2 aligns across 7 bases. Germline V gene sequence: CDR1 KGHDR, CDR2 SFDVKD. V gave up 5 bases and J gave up 3 bases; unmatched junction bases: 8. The CDR3 length is 15 residues. In DNA form, the CDR3 reads TGTGCCACCAGTGTTCAAGCGGGACGAGAAGAGACCCAGTACTTC. Residues: CATSVQAGREETQYF.

This clonotype was seen a few times. This chain connects TRBV12-3 or TRBV12-4 to TRBJ2-7; tentative D call: TRBD2 (6 bases). The CDR3 totals 11 residues. The V end lost 3 bases, the J end lost 7 bases, and 7 bases lay between the germline ends. This CDR3 is CASSLREEQYF. Here the CDR3 DNA reads TGTGCCAGCAGTTTGCGGGAAGAGCAGTACTTC.

The CDR3 sequence is CASGRSSLNTEAFF. Written as DNA, the CDR3 is TGTGCCAGCGGTCGGAGCAGCCTGAACACTGAAGCTTTCTTT. This sequence joins TRBV11-3 and TRBJ1-1, with D unresolved. Germline values: CDR1 SGHNT, CDR2 YENEEA. V lost 8 bases and J lost 0, with 13 bases in between. This CDR3 is 14 amino acids long.